The rows below give T cell receptor beta chains drawn from one sample of a study of shared clonotypes between healthy human individuals. Profiled with immunoSEQ multiplex PCR; TCRdb holds only in-frame clones, not every one. The table includes 1.5 million to 2.5 million clones, approximately 94% detected once. Sequencing used naive CD8+ T cells sorted from blood. These TCRs come from a man between 18 and 35 years old in good health. CDR3s include the opening cysteine and the closing phenylalanine or tryptophan. The order of the fields is V gene, D gene, clone size, J gene, CDR3 DNA, CDR3 protein. A D gene is named only where the DNA matches it firmly. Clone size appears in some rows only: once, few, many, or a class for an expanded clone.

>TRBV14|TRBD2|NA|TRBJ2-7
TGTGCCAGCAGCCAACGGGAATGGACTAGCAGCTACGAGCAGTACTTC
CASSQREWTSSYEQYF
>TRBV28|TRBD1|NA|TRBJ1-3
TGTGCCAGCATAGGGACAGTAGGAAACACCATATATTTT
CASIGTVGNTIYF
>TRBV21-1|NA|NA|TRBJ1-1
TGTGCCAGCAGCAACTTCCGGACAGCGTTCATGAACACTGAAGCTTTCTTT
CASSNFRTAFMNTEAFF
>TRBV28|NA|NA|TRBJ2-7
TGTGCCAGCAGTTTATCCCGGACTGCTTCCTACGAGCAGTACTTC
CASSLSRTASYEQYF
>TRBV6-6|TRBD2|NA|TRBJ2-1
TGTGCCAGCAGTTACGAGCGGGGGGCCTACAATGAGCAGTTCTTC
CASSYERGAYNEQFF
>TRBV28|NA|NA|TRBJ1-6
TGTGCCAGCAGTTTGGCAGGTTATTCACCCCTCCACTTT
CASSLAGYSPLHF
>TRBV2|NA|NA|TRBJ1-2
TGTGCCAGCAGTGAAGGTTCCGAACACCATGGCTACACCTTC
CASSEGSEHHGYTF
>TRBV7-9|TRBD2|NA|TRBJ2-1
TGTGCCAGCAGTCTAGCGGGGGAAAACAATGAGCAGTTCTTC
CASSLAGENNEQFF
>TRBV7-9|NA|NA|TRBJ2-7
TGTGCCAGCAGCTCCTCTATAGGTAGGGCTACCAGCTCCTACGAGCAGTACTTC
CASSSSIGRATSSYEQYF
>TRBV5-1|NA|once|TRBJ2-2
TGCGCCAGCAGCAGCCCCGCCGAGATTGCCGGGGAGCTGTTTTTT
CASSSPAEIAGELFF
>TRBV27|TRBD2|NA|TRBJ2-1
TGTGCCAGCAGTCCGTCAGCGGGAGTAGGCCCAAATGAGCAGTTCTTC
CASSPSAGVGPNEQFF
>TRBV29-1|TRBD1|once|TRBJ2-7
TGCAGCGGCCGGGACAGGGTCTCTTACGAGCAGTACTTC
CSGRDRVSYEQYF
>TRBV2|TRBD1|NA|TRBJ2-1
TGTGCCAGCAGCGACAGGGTAAGGTACAATGAGCAGTTCTTC
CASSDRVRYNEQFF
>TRBV2|TRBD1|NA|TRBJ2-1
TGTGCCAGCAGGGGACTTCCGGGACAGGCAGTCTCCTACAATGAGCAGTTCTTC
CASRGLPGQAVSYNEQFF
>TRBV7-6|NA|once|TRBJ2-5
TGTGCCAGCAGGCACATTAAAGAGACCCAGTACTTC
CASRHIKETQYF
>TRBV6-5|NA|NA|TRBJ2-5
TGTGCCAGCAGTTACGAGCCAGGAGGAGGAGAGACCCAGTACTTC
CASSYEPGGGETQYF
>TRBV27|NA|NA|TRBJ2-5
TGTGCCAGCAGTTCTATAGTAGGCCAAGAGACCCAGTACTTC
CASSSIVGQETQYF
>TRBV28|NA|NA|TRBJ2-5
TGTGCCAGCAGTTTTTCGGTGGAGACCCAGTACTTC
CASSFSVETQYF
>TRBV20-1|NA|once|TRBJ2-1
TGCAGTGCTAGAGATGAGATCGAGCAGTTCTTC
CSARDEIEQFF
>TRBV2|NA|few|TRBJ1-3
TGTGCCAGCAGTGATCGGGACTCTGGAAACACCATATATTTT
CASSDRDSGNTIYF
>TRBV27|TRBD2|NA|TRBJ2-7
TGTGCCAGCAGCCCGCTCCAGGTAGGGCGGAGGTCTAGCGGTCGAGACGAGCAGTACTTC
CASSPLQVGRRSSGRDEQYF
>TRBV10-3|NA|NA|TRBJ2-7
TGTGCCATCAGTGATTATTTGGGCGGCGAGCAGTACTTC
CAISDYLGGEQYF
>TRBV27|NA|NA|TRBJ2-2
TGTGCCAGCAGCCTCGCTACTAGCATCACCGGGGAGCTGTTTTTT
CASSLATSITGELFF
>TRBV27|TRBD2|NA|TRBJ2-7
TGTGCCACCTCCGACGGGACTAGCGGGTACTACGAGCAGTACTTC
CATSDGTSGYYEQYF
>TRBV28|TRBD2|once|TRBJ2-7
TGTGCCAGCAGTTTCCCAGGACTAGCGGATCCCTACGAGCAGTACTTC
CASSFPGLADPYEQYF
>TRBV6-5|NA|few|TRBJ2-7
TGTGCCAGCAGTTATGGTCACGACAGTACCTACGAGCAGTACTTC
CASSYGHDSTYEQYF
>TRBV27|NA|NA|TRBJ1-5
TGTGCCAGCAGTCACAGTACAAGCAATCAGCCCCAGCATTTT
CASSHSTSNQPQHF